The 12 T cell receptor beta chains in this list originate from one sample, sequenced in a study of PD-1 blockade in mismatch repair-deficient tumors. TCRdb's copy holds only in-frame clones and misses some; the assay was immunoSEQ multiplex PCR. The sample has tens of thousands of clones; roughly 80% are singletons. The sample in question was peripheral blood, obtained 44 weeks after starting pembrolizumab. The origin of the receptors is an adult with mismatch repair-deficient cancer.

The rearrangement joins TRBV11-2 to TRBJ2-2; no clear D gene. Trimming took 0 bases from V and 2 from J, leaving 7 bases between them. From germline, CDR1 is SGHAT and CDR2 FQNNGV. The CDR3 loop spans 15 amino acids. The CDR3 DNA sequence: TGTGCCAGCAGCTTAGAAAGGACCAACACCGGGGAGCTGTTTTTT. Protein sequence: CASSLERTNTGELFF.

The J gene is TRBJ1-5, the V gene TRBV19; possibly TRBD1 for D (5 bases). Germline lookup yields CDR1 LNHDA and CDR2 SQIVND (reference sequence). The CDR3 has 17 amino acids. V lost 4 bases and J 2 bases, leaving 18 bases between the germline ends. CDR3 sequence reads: CASSTKQERGGNQPQHF. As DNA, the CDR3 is TGTGCCAGTAGTACAAAACAGGAACGGGGCGGCAATCAGCCCCAGCATTTT.

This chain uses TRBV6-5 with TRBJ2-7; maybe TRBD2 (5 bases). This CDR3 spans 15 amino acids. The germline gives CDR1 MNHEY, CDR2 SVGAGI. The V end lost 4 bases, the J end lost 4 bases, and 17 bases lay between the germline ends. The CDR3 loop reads CASSSRESGLYEQYF. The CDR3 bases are TGTGCCAGCAGTTCCCGGGAAAGCGGTTTATACGAGCAGTACTTC.

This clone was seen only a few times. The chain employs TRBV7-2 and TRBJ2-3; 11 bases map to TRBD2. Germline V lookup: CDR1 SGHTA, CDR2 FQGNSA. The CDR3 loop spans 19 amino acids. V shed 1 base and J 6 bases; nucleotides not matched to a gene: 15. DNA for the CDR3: TGTGCCAGCAGCTTAGAGGTCACGTTAGCGGGAGGGCCGAGGGATACGCAGTATTTT. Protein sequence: CASSLEVTLAGGPRDTQYF.

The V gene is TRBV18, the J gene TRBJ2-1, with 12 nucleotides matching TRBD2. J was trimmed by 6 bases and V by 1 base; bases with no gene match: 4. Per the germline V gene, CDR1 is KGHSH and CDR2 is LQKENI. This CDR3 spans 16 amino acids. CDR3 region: CASSPHQGLAGNEQFF. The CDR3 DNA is TGTGCCAGCTCACCACACCAGGGACTAGCGGGCAATGAGCAGTTCTTC.

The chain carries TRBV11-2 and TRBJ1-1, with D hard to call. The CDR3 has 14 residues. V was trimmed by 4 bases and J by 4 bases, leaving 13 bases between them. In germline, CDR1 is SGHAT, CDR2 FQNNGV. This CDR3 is CASSSPSGPTEAFF. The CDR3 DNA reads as TGTGCCAGCAGCTCCCCCTCGGGCCCCACTGAAGCTTTCTTT.

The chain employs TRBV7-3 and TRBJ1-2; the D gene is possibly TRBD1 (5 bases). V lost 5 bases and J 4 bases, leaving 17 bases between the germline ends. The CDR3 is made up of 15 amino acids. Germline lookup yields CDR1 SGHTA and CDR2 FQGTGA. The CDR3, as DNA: TGTGCCAGCAGCCTTCTGGGGGGAGTTGGCTATGGCTACACCTTC. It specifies CASSLLGGVGYGYTF.

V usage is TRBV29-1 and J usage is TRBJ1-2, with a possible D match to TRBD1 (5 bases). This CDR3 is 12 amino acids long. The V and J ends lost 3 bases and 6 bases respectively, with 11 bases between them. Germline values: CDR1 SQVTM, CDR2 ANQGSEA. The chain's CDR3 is CSVEGVRDGYTF. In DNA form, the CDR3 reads TGCAGCGTTGAGGGGGTGAGGGATGGCTACACCTTC.

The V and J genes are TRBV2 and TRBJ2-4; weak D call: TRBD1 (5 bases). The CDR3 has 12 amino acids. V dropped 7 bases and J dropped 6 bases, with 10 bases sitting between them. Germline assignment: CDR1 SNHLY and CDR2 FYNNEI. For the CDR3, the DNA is TGTGCCAGCACCCTAGACAGAAACATTCAGTACTTC. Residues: CASTLDRNIQYF. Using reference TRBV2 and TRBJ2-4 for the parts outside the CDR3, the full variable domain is EPEVTQTPSHQVTQMGQEVILRCVPISNHLYFYWYRQILGQKVEFLVSFYNNEISEKSEIFDDQFSVERPDGSNFTLKIRSTKLEDSAMYFCASTLDRNIQYFGAGTRLSVL.

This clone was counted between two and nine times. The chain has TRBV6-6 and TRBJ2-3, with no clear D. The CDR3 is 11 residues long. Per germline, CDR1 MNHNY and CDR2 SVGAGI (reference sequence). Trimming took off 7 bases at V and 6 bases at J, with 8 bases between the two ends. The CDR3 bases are TGTGCCAGCACCGCGTCTGATACGCAGTATTTT. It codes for CASTASDTQYF.

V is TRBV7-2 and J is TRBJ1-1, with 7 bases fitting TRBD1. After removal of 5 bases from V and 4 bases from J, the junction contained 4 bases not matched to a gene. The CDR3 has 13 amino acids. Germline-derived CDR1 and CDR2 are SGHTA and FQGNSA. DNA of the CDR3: TGTGCCAGCAGCCTACGACAGGGCACTGAAGCTTTCTTT. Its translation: CASSLRQGTEAFF. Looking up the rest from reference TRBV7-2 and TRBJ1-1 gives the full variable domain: GAGVSQSPSNKVTEKGKDVELRCDPISGHTALYWYRQSLGQGLEFLIYFQGNSAPDKSGLPSDRFSAERTGGSVSTLTIQRTQQEDSAVYLCASSLRQGTEAFFGQGTRLTVV.

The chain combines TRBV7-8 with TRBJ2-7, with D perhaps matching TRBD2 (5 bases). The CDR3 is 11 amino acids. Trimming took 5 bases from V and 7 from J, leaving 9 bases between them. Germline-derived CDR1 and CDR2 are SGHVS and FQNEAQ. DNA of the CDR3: TGTGCCAGCAGCCAGGACTTGGAGCAGTACTTC. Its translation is CASSQDLEQYF.